This T cell receptor (beta chain) was retrieved from a study of PD-1 blockade in classical Hodgkin lymphoma. The CDR3 has 17 amino acids. J lost 2 bases, V lost 1 base, and 10 bases had no gene match. Germline lookup yields CDR1 MGHRA and CDR2 YSYEKL. Findings and caveats of the study: Diminished baseline TCR diversity has been reported in newly diagnosed patients relative to healthy donors. Diversity similar to that of newly diagnosed patients was seen at baseline in complete responders.

This sample's time point: cycle 4 day 1 (C4D1), after about 6 weeks of nivolumab. Every patient had relapsed following autologous stem cell transplantation, and cohorts differed in brentuximab vedotin exposure. Using magnetic negative selection, the CD4+ T cells were separated out of thawed PBMCs. Here immunoSEQ multiplex PCR was the method, and the copy in TCRdb shows in-frame clones only, minus some. The repertoire has thousands of clones, about 89% of them found once; the top ten carry approximately 1.4%. Turning to this clone: Its antigen is not known.

The sample in question was CD4+ T cells from blood, obtained before the fourth cycle of nivolumab. The sequence came from a human donor with classical Hodgkin lymphoma. This chain connects TRBV4-1 to TRBJ1-1, with 7 bases matching TRBD1. The CDR3 here is CASSQAVARDRNTEAFF. CDR3 DNA: TGCGCCAGCAGCCAAGCCGTCGCCCGGGACAGAAACACTGAAGCTTTCTTT.